This T cell receptor beta chain was documented in a study of beta chain features in type 1 diabetes. Details on this clone: Its antigen is unknown.

The germline V gene has CDR1 SNHLY and CDR2 FYNNEI. The length of the CDR3 is 15 residues. The ends were cut back, 1 base at V and 9 bases at J, with 13 bases in the middle. Expressed TCRB transcripts were sequenced because the entire RNA isolate underwent reverse transcription. Data came from immunoSEQ multiplex PCR; TCRdb stores just in-frame clones and leaves some out. The table records approximately 170,000 clones, almost 8% of them present only once. Study observations and caveats: Shortening of TCRB CDR3s, moderate but significant, appeared in all four CD4+ subsets of Type 1 diabetes patients.

The sequencing sample was made of central memory CD4+ T cells from blood. The clonotype comes from a man between 18 and 35 years old with type 1 diabetes. The rearrangement uses TRBV2 and TRBJ1-6; TRBD1 might be the D (6 bases). The CDR3 nucleotides are TGTGCCAGCAGTGAAGAGGGCTTACAGGGTTCACCCCTCCACTTT. Encoded protein: CASSEEGLQGSPLHF.